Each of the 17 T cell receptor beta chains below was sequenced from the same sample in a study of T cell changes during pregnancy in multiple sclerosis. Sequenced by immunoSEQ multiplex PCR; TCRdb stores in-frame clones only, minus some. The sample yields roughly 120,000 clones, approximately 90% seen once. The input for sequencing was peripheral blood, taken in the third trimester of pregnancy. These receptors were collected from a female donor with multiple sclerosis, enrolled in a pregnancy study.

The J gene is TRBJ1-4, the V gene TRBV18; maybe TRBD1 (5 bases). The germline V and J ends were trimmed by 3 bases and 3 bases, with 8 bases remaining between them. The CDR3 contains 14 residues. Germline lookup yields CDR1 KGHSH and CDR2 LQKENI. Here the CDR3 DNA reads TGTGCCAGCTCACCCACAGGTGCTAATGAAAAACTGTTTTTT. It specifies CASSPTGANEKLFF. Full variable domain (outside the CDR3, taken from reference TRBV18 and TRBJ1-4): NAGVMQNPRHLVRRRGQEARLRCSPMKGHSHVYWYRQLPEEGLKFMVYLQKENIIDESGMPKERFSAEFPKEGPSILRIQQVVRGDSAAYFCASSPTGANEKLFFGSGTQLSVL.

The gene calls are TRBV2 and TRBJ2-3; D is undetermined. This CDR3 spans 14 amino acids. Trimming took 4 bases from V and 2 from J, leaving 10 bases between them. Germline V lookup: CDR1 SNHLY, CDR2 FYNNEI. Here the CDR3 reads CASSVELLTDTQYF. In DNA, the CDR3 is TGTGCCAGCAGTGTCGAACTGCTCACAGATACGCAGTATTTT.

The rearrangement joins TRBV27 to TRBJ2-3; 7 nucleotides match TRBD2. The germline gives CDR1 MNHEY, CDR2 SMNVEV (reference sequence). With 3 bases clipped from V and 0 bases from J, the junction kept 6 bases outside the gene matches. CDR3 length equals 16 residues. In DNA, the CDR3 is TGTGCCAGCAGTTTGGGGGGACTACTTAGCACAGATACGCAGTATTTT. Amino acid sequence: CASSLGGLLSTDTQYF.

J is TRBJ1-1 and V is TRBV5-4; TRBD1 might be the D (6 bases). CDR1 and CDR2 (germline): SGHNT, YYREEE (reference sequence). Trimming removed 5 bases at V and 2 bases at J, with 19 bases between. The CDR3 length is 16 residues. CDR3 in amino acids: CASSRGGGFLNTEAFF. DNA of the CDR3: TGTGCCAGCAGTCGGGGGGGCGGTTTTTTAAACACTGAAGCTTTCTTT.

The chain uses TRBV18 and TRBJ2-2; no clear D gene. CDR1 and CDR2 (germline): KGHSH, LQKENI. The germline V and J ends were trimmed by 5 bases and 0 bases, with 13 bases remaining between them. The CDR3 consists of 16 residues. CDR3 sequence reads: CASSAAPTSNTGELFF. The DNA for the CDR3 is TGTGCCAGCTCAGCGGCCCCCACCTCGAACACCGGGGAGCTGTTTTTT.

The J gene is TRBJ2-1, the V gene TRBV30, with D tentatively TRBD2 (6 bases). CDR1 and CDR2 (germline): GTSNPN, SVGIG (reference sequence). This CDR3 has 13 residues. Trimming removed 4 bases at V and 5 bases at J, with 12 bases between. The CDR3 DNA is TGTGCCTGGAATCCGGGAGTCCACAATGAGCAGTTCTTC. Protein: CAWNPGVHNEQFF.

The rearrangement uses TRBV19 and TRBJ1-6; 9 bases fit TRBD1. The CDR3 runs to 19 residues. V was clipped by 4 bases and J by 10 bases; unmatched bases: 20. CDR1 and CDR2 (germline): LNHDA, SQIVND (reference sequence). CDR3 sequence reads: CASSRRPRQQGAQRSPLHF. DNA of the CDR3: TGTGCCAGTAGTAGGCGGCCCCGGCAACAGGGGGCTCAGCGGTCACCCCTCCACTTT.

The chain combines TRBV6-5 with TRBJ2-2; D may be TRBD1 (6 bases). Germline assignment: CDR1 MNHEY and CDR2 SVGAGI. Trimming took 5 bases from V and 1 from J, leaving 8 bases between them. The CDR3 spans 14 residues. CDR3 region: CASSKGQNTGELFF. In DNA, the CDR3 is TGTGCCAGCAGTAAGGGACAGAACACCGGGGAGCTGTTTTTT.

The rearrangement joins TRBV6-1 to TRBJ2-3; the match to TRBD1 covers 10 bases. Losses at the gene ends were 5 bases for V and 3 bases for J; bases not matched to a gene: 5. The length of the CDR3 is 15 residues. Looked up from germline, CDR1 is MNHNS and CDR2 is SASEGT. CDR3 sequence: CASSQRQGATDTQYF. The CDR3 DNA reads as TGTGCCAGCAGTCAAAGACAGGGGGCAACAGATACGCAGTATTTT.

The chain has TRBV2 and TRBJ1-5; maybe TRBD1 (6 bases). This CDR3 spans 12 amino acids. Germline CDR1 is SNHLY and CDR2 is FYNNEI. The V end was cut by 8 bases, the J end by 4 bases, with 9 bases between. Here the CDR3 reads CASGTPNQPQHF. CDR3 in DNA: TGTGCCAGCGGGACACCGAATCAGCCCCAGCATTTT. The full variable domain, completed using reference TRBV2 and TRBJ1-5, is EPEVTQTPSHQVTQMGQEVILRCVPISNHLYFYWYRQILGQKVEFLVSFYNNEISEKSEIFDDQFSVERPDGSNFTLKIRSTKLEDSAMYFCASGTPNQPQHFGDGTRLSIL.

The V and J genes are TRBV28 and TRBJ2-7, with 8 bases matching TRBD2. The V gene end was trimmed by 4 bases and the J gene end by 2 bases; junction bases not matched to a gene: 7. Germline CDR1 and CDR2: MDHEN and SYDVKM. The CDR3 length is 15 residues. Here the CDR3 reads CASSYQAGGPYEQYF. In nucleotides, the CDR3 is TGTGCCAGCAGTTATCAGGCGGGAGGCCCCTACGAGCAGTACTTC.

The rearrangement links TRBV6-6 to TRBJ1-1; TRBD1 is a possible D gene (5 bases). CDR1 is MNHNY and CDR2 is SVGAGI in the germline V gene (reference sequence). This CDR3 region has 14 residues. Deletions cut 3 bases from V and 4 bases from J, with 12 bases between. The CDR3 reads CASSYGGSGTEAFF. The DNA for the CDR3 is TGTGCCAGCAGTTATGGGGGGAGCGGCACTGAAGCTTTCTTT.

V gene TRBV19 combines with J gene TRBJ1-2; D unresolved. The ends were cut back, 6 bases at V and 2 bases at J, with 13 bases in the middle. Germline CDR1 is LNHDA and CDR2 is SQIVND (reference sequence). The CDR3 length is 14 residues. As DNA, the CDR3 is TGTGCCAGTAGCGAAACCACACAAAACTATGGCTACACCTTC. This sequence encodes CASSETTQNYGYTF.

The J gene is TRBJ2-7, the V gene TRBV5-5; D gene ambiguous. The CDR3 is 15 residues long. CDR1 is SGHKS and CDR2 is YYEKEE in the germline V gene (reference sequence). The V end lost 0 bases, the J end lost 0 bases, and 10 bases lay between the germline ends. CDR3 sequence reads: CASSLGHLSSYEQYF. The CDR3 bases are TGTGCCAGCAGCTTGGGACATCTGAGCTCCTACGAGCAGTACTTC.

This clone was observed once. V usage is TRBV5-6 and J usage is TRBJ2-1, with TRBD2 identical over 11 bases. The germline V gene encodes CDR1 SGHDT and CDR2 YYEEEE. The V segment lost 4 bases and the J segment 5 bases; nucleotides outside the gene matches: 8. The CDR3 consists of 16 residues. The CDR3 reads CASSRGTGLADNEQFF. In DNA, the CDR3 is TGTGCCAGCAGCCGCGGTACGGGACTAGCGGACAATGAGCAGTTCTTC.

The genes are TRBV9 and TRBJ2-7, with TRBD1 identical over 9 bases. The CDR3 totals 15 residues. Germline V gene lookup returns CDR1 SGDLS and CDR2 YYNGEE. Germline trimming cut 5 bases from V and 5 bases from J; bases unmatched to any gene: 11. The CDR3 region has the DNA TGTGCCAGCAGTCGCTGGGACAGGGATAGCCACGAGCAGTACTTC. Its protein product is CASSRWDRDSHEQYF.

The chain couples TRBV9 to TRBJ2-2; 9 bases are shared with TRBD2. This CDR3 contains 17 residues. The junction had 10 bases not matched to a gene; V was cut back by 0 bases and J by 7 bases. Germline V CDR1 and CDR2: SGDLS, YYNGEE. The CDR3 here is CASSVGVAGGPDGELFF. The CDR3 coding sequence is TGTGCCAGCAGCGTAGGCGTGGCGGGAGGGCCTGACGGGGAGCTGTTTTTT.